What follows describes a single TCR beta chain. Its antigen is unidentified. Only in-frame clones appear in the TCRdb table, and some are missing; sequencing was by immunoSEQ multiplex PCR. The sample consists of thousands of clones, about 90% of them appearing once. Unmatched junction bases numbered 9, after V lost 6 bases and J lost 1 base. The CDR3 has 16 amino acids. Germline values: CDR1 LNHDA, CDR2 SQIVND (reference sequence). The entry originates in a study of PD-1 blockade in mismatch repair-deficient tumors. Time point of the sample: roughly 11-day in vitro stimulation with candidate neoantigen peptide 7. About 7 ELISpot-reactive neoantigen peptides each drove a 10-day in vitro stimulation.

The chain combines TRBV19 with TRBJ2-3; 8 nucleotides line up with TRBD1. The sequence came from an adult with mismatch repair-deficient cancer. The sample was cells cultured in vitro, taken from a patient treated with pembrolizumab. CDR3 in amino acids: CASRLGQAPRTDTQYF. The CDR3 DNA is TGTGCCAGTAGATTGGGACAGGCCCCGCGCACAGATACGCAGTATTTT.